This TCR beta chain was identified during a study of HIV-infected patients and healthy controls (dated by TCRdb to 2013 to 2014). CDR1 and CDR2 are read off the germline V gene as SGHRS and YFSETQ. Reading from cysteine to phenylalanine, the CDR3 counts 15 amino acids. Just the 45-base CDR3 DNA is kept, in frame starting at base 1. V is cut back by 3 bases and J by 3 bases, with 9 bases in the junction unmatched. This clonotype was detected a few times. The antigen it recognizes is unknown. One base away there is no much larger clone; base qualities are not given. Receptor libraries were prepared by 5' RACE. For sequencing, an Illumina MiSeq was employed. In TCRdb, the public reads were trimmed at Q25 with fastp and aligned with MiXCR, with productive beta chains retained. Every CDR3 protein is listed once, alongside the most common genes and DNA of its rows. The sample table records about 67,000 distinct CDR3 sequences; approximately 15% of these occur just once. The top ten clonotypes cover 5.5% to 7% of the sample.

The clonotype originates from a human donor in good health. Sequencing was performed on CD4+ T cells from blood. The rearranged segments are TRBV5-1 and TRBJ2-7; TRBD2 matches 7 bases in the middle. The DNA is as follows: TGCGCCAGCAGCTCCGGACTAGTGAGAAACTACGAGCAGTACTTC. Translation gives CASSSGLVRNYEQYF. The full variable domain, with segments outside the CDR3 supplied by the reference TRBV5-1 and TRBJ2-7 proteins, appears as KAGVTQTPRYLIKTRGQQVTLSCSPISGHRSVSWYQQTPGQGLQFLFEYFSETQRNKGNFPGRFSGRQFSNSRSEMNVSTLELGDSALYLCASSSGLVRNYEQYFGPGTRLTVT.